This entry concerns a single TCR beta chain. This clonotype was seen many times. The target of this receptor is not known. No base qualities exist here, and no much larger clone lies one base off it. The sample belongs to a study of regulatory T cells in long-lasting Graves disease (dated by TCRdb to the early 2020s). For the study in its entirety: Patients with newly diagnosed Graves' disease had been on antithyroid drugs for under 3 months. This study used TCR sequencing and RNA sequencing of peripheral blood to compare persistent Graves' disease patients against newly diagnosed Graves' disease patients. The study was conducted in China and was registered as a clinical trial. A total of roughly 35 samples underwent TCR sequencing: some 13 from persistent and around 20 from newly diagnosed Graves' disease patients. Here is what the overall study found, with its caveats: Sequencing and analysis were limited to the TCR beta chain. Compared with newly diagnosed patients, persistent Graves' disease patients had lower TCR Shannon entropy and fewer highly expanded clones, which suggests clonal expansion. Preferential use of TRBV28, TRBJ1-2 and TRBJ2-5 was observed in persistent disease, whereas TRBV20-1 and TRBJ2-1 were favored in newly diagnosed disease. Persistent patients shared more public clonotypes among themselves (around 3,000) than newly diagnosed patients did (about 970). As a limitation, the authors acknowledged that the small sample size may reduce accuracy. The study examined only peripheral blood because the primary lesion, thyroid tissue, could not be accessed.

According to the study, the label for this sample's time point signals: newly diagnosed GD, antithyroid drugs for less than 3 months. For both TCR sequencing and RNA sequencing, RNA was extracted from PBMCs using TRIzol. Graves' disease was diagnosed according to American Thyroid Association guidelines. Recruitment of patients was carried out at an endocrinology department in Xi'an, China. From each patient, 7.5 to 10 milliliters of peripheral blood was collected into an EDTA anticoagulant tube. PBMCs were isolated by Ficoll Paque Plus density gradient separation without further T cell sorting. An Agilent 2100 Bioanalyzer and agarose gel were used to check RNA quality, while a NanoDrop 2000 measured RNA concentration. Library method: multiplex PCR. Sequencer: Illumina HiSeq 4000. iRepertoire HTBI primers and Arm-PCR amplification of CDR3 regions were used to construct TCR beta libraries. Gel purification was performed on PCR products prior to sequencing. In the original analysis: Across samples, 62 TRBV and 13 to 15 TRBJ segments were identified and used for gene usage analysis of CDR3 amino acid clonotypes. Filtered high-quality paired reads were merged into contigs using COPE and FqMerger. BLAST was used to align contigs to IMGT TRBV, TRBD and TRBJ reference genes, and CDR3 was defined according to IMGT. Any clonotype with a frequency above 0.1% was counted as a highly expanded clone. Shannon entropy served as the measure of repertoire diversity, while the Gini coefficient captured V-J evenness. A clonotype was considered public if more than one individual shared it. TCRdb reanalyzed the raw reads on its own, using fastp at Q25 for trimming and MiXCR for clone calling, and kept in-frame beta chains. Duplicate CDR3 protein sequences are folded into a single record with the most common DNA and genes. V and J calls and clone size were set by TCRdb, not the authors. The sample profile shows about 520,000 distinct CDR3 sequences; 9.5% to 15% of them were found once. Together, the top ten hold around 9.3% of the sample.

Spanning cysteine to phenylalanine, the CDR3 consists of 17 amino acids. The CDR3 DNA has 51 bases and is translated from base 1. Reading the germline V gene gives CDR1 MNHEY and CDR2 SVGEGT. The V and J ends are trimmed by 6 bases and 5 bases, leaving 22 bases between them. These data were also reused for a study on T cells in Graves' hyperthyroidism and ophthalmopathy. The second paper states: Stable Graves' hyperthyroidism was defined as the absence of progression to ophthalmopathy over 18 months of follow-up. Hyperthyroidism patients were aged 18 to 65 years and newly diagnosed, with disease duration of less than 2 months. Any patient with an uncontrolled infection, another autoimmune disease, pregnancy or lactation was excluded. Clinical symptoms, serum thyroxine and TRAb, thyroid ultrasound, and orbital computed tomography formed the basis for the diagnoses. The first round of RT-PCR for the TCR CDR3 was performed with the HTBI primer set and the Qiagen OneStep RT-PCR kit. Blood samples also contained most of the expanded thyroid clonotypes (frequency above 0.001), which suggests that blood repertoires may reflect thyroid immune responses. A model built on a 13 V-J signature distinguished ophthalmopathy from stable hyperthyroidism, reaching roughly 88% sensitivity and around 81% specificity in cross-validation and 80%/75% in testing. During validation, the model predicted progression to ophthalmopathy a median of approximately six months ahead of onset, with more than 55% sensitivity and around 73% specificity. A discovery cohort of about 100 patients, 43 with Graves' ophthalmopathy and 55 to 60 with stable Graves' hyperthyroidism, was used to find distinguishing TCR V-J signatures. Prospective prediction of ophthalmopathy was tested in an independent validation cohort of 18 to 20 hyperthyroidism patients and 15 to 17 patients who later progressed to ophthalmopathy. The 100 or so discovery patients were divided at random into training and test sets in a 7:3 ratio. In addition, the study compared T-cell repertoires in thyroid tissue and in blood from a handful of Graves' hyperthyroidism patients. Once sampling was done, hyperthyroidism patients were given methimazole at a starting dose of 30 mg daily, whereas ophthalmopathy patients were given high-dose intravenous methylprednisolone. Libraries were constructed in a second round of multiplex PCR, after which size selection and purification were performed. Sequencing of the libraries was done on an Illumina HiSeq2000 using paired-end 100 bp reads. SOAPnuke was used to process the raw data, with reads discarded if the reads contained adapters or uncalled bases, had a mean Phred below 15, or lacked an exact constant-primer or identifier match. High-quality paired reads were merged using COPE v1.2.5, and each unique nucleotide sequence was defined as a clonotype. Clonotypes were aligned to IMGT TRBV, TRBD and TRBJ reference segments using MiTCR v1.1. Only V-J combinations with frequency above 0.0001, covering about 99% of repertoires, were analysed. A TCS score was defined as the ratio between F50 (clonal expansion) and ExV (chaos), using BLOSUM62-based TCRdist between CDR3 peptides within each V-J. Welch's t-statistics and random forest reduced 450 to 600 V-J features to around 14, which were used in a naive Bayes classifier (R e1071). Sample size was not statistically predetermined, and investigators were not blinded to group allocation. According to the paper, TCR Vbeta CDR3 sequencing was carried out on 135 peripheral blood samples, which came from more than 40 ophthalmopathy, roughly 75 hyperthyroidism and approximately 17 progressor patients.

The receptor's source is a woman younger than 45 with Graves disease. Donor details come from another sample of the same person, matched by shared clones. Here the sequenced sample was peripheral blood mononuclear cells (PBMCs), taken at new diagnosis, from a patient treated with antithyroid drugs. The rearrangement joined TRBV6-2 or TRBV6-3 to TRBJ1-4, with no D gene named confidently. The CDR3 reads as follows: CASRLIGVVTSNEKLFF. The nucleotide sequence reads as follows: TGTGCCAGCAGGTTAATAGGCGTCGTGACTTCGAATGAAAAACTGTTTTTT.